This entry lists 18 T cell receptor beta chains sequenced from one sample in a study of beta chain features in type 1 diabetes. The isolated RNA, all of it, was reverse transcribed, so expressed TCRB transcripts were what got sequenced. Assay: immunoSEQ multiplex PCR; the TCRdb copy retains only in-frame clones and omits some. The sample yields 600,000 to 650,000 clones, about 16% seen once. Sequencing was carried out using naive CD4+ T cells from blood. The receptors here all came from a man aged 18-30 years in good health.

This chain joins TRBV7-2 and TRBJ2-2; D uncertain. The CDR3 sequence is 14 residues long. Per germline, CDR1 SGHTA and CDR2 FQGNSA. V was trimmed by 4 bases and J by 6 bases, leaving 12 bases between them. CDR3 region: CASSSLLGSGELFF. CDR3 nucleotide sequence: TGTGCCAGCAGCTCGTTATTAGGGTCCGGGGAGCTGTTTTTT.

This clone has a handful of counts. The CDR3, as DNA: TGTGCCATCAGTGTGGGGAGGGGGTACGCTGGGGCCAACGTCCTGACTTTC. Translated: CAISVGRGYAGANVLTF. The chain joins TRBV10-3 to TRBJ2-6; D is possibly TRBD2 (7 bases). Germline values: CDR1 ENHRY, CDR2 SYGVKD. V lost 4 bases to trimming and J lost 2 bases, with 15 bases between them. CDR3 length equals 17 residues.

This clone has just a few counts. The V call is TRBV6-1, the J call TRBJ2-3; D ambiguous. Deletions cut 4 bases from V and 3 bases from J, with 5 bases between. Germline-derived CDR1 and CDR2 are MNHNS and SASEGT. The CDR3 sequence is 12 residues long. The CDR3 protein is CASSAQTDTQYF. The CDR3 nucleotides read TGTGCCAGCAGTGCCCAGACAGATACGCAGTATTTT.

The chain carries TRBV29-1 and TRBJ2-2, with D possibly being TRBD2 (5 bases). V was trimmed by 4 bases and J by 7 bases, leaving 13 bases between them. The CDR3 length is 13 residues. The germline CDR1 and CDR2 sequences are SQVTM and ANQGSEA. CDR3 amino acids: CSVGPRGHGELFF. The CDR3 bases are TGCAGCGTTGGGCCCCGAGGGCACGGGGAGCTGTTTTTT.

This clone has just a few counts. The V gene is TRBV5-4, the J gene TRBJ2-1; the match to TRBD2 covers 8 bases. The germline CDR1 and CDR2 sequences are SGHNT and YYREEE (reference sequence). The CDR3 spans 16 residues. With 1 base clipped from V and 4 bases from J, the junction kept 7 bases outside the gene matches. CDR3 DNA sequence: TGTGCCAGCAGCTTGAAGGCGGGAGGCCAGTACAATGAGCAGTTCTTC. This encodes CASSLKAGGQYNEQFF.

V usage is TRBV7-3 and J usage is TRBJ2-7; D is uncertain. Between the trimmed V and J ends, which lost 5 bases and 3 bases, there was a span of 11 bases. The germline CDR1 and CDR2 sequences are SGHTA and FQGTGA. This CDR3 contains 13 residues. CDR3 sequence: CASSHGPSYEQYF. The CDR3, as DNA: TGTGCCAGCAGCCACGGTCCGAGCTACGAGCAGTACTTC.

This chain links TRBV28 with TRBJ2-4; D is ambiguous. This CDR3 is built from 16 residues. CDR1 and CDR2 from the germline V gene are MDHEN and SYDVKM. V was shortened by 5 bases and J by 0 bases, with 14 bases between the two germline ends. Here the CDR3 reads CASSPRQAVAKNIQYF. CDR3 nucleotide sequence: TGTGCCAGCAGTCCCCGGCAGGCAGTAGCCAAAAACATTCAGTACTTC.

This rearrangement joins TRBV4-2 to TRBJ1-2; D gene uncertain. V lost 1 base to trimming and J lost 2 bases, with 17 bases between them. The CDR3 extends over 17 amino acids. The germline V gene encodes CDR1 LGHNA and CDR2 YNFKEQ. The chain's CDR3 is CASSQGLRIRLNYGYTF. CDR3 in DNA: TGTGCCAGCAGCCAAGGTCTAAGGATCAGGTTGAACTATGGCTACACCTTC.

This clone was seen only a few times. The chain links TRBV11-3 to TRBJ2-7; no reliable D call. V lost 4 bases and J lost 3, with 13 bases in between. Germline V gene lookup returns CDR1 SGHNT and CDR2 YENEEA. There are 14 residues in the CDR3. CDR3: CASSSVSDGYEQYF. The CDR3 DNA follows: TGTGCCAGCAGCTCCGTTTCGGACGGCTACGAGCAGTACTTC.

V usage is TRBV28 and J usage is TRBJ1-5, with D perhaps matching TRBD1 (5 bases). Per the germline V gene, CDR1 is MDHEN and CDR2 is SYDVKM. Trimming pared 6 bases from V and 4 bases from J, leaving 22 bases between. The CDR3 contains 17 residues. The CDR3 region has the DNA TGTGCCAGCAGCGCAAAACGGACACTTACCAGGAATCAGCCCCAGCATTTT. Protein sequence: CASSAKRTLTRNQPQHF.

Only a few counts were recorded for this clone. The CDR3 is CSAPGPPQETQYF. CDR3 coding DNA: TGCAGCGCACCGGGTCCCCCTCAAGAGACCCAGTACTTC. The chain links TRBV29-1 to TRBJ2-5; D not certain. The CDR3 is made up of 13 amino acids. In germline, CDR1 is SQVTM, CDR2 ANQGSEA. V dropped 7 bases and J dropped 2 bases, with 14 bases sitting between them.

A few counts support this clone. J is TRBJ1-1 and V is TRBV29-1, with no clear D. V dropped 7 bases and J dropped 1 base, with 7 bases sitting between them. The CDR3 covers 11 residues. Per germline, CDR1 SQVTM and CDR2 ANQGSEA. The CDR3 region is CSGTANTEAFF. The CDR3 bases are TGCAGCGGCACCGCGAACACTGAAGCTTTCTTT.

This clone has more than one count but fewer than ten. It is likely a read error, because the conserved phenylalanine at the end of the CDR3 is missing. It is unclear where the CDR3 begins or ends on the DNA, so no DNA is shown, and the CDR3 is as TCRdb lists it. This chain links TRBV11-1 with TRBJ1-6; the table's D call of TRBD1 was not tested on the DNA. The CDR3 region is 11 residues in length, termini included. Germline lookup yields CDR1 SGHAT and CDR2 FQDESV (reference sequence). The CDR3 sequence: CASSHRDRVFS.

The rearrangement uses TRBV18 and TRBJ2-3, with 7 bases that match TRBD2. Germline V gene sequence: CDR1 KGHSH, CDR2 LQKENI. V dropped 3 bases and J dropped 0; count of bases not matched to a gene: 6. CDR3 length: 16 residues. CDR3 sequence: CASSPLSGGSTDTQYF. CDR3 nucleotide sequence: TGTGCCAGCTCACCCCTTTCCGGGGGGAGCACAGATACGCAGTATTTT.

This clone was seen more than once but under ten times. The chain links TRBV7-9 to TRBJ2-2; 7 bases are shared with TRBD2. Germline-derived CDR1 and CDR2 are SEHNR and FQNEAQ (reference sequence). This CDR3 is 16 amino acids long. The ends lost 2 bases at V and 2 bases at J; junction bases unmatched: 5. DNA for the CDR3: TGTGCCAGCAGCTTATCCCCGGGGGGAAACACCGGGGAGCTGTTTTTT. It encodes CASSLSPGGNTGELFF. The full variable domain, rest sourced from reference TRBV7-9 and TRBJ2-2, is DTGVSQNPRHKITKRGQNVTFRCDPISEHNRLYWYRQTLGQGPEFLTYFQNEAQLEKSRLLSDRFSAERPKGSFSTLEIQRTEQGDSAMYLCASSLSPGGNTGELFFGEGSRLTVL.

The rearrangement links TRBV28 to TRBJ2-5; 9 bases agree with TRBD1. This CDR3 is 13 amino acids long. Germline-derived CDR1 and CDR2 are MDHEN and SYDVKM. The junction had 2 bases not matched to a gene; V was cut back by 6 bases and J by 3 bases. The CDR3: CASRTGGKETQYF. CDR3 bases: TGTGCCAGCAGGACAGGGGGAAAAGAGACCCAGTACTTC.

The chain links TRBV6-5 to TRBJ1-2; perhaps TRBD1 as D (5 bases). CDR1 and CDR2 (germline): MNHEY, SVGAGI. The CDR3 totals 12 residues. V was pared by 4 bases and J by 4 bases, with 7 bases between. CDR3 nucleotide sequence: TGTGCCAGCAGTTTGACAGTCTATGGCTACACCTTC. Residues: CASSLTVYGYTF.

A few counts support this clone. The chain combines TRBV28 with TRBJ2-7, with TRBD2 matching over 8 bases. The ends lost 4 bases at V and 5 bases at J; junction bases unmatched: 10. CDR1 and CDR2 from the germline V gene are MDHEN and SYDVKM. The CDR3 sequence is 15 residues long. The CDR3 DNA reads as TGTGCCAGCAGTTACCACCCAGCGGGAGAAAACGAGCAGTACTTC. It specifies CASSYHPAGENEQYF. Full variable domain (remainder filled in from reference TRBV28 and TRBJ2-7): DVKVTQSSRYLVKRTGEKVFLECVQDMDHENMFWYRQDPGLGLRLIYFSYDVKMKEKGDIPEGYSVSREKKERFSLILESASTNQTSMYLCASSYHPAGENEQYFGPGTRLTVT.